The source of this TCR beta chain is a study of blood T cell repertoires in COVID-19. Study as a whole: Samples of COVID-19 (acute and convalescent) were obtained from the United States, Italy and Spain. The cDNA or gDNA used as material had been derived from T cells, B-cell-depleted T cells, or PBMCs.

Original handling: It was from reference gene primer amplification that nucleated cell counts were estimated. Sequenced by immunoSEQ multiplex PCR; TCRdb stores in-frame clones only, minus some. That table gives V, J and clone size, and the DNA gave D and trimming. The repertoire holds roughly 250,000 clones, more than 60% seen once, with 3% to 4% in the top ten. Deletions cut 2 bases from V and 3 bases from J, with 14 bases between. Germline CDR1 is SGHDT and CDR2 is YYEEEE. This CDR3 contains 15 residues. The source is a woman aged 40-49 years with active or convalescent COVID-19. The rearrangement links TRBV5-6 to TRBJ1-1, with D perhaps TRBD1 (6 bases). Sequenced: peripheral blood. The CDR3 loop is CASSFPAKGDTEAFF. The CDR3 DNA follows: TGTGCCAGCAGCTTTCCGGCAAAGGGGGACACTGAAGCTTTCTTT.